Here is one TCR beta chain with its context. Antigen unknown. Time point reported: baseline pretreatment blood. Noted treatment: 15 Gy SBRT to primary tumor, nephrectomy 4 weeks later. After SBRT, blood was collected at 2 and 4 weeks, plus baseline. V dropped 3 bases and J dropped 6 bases, with 18 bases sitting between them. There are 16 residues in the CDR3. Germline-derived CDR1 and CDR2 are SGHVS and FNYEAQ. Produced via immunoSEQ multiplex PCR; TCRdb's table is partial and in-frame only. This table holds 20,000 to 25,000 clones, roughly three quarters found once. This entry is derived from a study of radiation and T cells in renal cell carcinoma. Study-wide points: Baseline intratumoral clonotype presence is unknown without pretreatment biopsies. In blood, top tumor clones expanded by 2 weeks, shrinking by 4.

This clonotype was obtained from a man between 60 and 70 years old with renal cell carcinoma. The sample here was blood, taken from a patient whose treatment included radiotherapy and nephrectomy. The chain carries TRBV7-6 and TRBJ2-1, with D possibly being TRBD1 (6 bases). CDR3 nucleotide sequence: TGTGCCAGCAGCTTCTTAGGCAGGGGAACAATCAATGAGCAGTTCTTC. Protein: CASSFLGRGTINEQFF.